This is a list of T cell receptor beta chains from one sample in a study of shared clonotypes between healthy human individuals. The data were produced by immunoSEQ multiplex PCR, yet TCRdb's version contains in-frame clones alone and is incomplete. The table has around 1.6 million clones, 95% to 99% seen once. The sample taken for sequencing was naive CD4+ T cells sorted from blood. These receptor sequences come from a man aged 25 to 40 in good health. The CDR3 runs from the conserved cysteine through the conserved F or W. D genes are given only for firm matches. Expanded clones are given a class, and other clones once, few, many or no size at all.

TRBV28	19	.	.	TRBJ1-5	TGTGCCAGCACCCCGGTGATAGCCGGAGGTGTGCGTGCTTTTCAGCCCCAGCATTTT	CASTPVIAGGVRAFQPQHF
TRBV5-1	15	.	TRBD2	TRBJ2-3	TGCGCCAGCAGCGCTTTCGGCGGGAGTGCAGATACGCAGTATTTT	CASSAFGGSADTQYF
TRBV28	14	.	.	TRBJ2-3	TGTGCCAGCAGCGAGCGGGCCCCTACAGATACGCAGTATTTT	CASSERAPTDTQYF
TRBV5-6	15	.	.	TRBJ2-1	TGTGCCAGCAGCTTGTTACAGAGCTCCTACAATGAGCAGTTCTTC	CASSLLQSSYNEQFF
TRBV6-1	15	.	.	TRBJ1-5	TGTGCCAGCAGTGAACTTGGGACAAGAAATCAGCCCCAGCATTTT	CASSELGTRNQPQHF
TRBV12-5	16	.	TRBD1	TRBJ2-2	TGTGCTAGTGGTTTGTACAAACAGGGGGACACCGGGGAGCTGTTTTTT	CASGLYKQGDTGELFF
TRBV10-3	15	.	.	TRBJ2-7	TGTGCCATCAGTACACGACTGGGCGAGAACTACGAGCAGTACTTC	CAISTRLGENYEQYF
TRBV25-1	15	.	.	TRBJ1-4	TGTGCCAGCAGTCCTCAGGGCCAAACTAATGAAAAACTGTTTTTT	CASSPQGQTNEKLFF
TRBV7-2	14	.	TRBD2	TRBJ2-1	TGTGCCAGCAGCCTGTTCGCGGGAGGCAATGAGCAGTTCTTC	CASSLFAGGNEQFF
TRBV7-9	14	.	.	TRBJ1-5	TGTGCCAGCAGCTCCGGGGGACAACAGGGGCCCCAGCATTTT	CASSSGGQQGPQHF
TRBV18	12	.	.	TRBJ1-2	TGTGCCAGCTCACCGACCTTAAATGGCTACACCTTC	CASSPTLNGYTF
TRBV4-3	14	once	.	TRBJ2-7	TGCGCCAGCAGCTTAACCGGGTCCTCCTACGAGCAGTACTTC	CASSLTGSSYEQYF
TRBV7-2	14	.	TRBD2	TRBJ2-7	TGTGCCAGCAGAACGCGGGAGGGGGTTTACGAGCAGTACTTC	CASRTREGVYEQYF
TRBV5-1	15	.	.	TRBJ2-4	TGCGCCAGCAGCTTGGCCACGGGGGCCAAAAACATTCAGTACTTC	CASSLATGAKNIQYF
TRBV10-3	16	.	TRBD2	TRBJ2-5	TGTGCCATCAGTGAGGGTCTAGCGGGAGGTGAAGAGACCCAGTACTTC	CAISEGLAGGEETQYF
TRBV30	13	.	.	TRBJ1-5	TGTGCCTGGAGTGTATCTTTAAGGCAGCCCCAGCATTTT	CAWSVSLRQPQHF
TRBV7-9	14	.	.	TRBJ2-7	TGTGCCAGCAGCTTGCTTACGGGCGGTTACGAGCAGTACTTC	CASSLLTGGYEQYF
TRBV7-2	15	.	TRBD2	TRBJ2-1	TGTGCCAGCAGCTTACTAGCGGAGCCCTACAATGAGCAGTTCTTC	CASSLLAEPYNEQFF
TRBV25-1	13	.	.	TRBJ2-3	TGTGCCAGCAGTTTCGGGAGCACAGATACGCAGTATTTT	CASSFGSTDTQYF
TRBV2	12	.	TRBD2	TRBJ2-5	TGTGCCAGCTGGGGAGGGGCAGAGACCCAGTACTTC	CASWGGAETQYF
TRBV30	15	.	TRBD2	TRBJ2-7	TGTGCCTGGAGTGTAAAGCTAGCGGAGACCTACGAGCAGTACTTC	CAWSVKLAETYEQYF
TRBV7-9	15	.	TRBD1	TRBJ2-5	TGTGCCAGCAGCCCCCTTGGACAGGGCGAGGAGACCCAGTACTTC	CASSPLGQGEETQYF
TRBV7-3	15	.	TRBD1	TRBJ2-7	TGTGCCAGCAGCTTAGCGGGACAGGGTCCGTACGAGCAGTACTTC	CASSLAGQGPYEQYF